The rows below give T cell receptor beta chains drawn from one sample of a study of T cells in Graves' hyperthyroidism and ophthalmopathy. TCRdb independently ran MiXCR on the multiplex PCR reads; one entry per CDR3 protein. The sample holds roughly 740,000 distinct CDR3 sequences, about 15% seen once. Sequenced sample: blood. The source of these receptors is a man younger than 30 with Graves' hyperthyroidism. The CDR3 runs from the conserved cysteine through the conserved F or W. A D gene is named only where the DNA matches it firmly. Not every row has a clone size; where given, it reads once, few, many or a size class.

J	V	D	size	DNA	CDR3
TRBJ2-2	TRBV20-1	-	-	TGCAGTGCTAGGCCTCCCGGGCTGGGACAGCTGTTTTTT	CSARPPGLGQLFF
TRBJ1-4	TRBV28	-	many	TGTGCCAGCAGGTCCAACAGGCCAACTAATGAAAAACTGTTTTTT	CASRSNRPTNEKLFF
TRBJ1-1	TRBV12-3/TRBV12-4	-	-	TGTGCCAGCAGTTTAGCTTTAACGGGGGTGGACACTGAAGCTTTCTTT	CASSLALTGVDTEAFF
TRBJ2-3	TRBV7-8	TRBD1	many	TGTGCCAGCAGCTTCCGGGACAGAGTCACAGATACGCAGTATTTT	CASSFRDRVTDTQYF
TRBJ2-6	TRBV9	-	once	TGTGCCAGCAGCGTAGCAACCGCTGGGGCCAACGTCCTGACTTTC	CASSVATAGANVLTF
TRBJ1-2	TRBV10-3	TRBD1	many	TGTGCCATCAGTGAAGGGGGCGATGGCTACACCTTC	CAISEGGDGYTF
TRBJ1-6	TRBV29-1	-	-	TGCAGCGTCCAGGACGGAGGGAATTCACCCCTCCACTTT	CSVQDGGNSPLHF
TRBJ2-7	TRBV20-1	TRBD2	-	TGCAGTGCTAGCGAGACTAGCCTAACCGAGCAGTACTTC	CSASETSLTEQYF
TRBJ2-7	TRBV10-3	TRBD1	many	TGTGCCATCAGAGGGACAGATCCCTACGAGCAGTACTTC	CAIRGTDPYEQYF
TRBJ2-3	TRBV20-1	-	many	TGCAGTGCCTCCCCAGTTGGGAAGCTGGCAGATACGCAGTATTTT	CSASPVGKLADTQYF
TRBJ2-2	TRBV5-8	-	once	TGTGCCAGCAGCTTGGAGGTATCGGGGGAGCTGTTTTTT	CASSLEVSGELFF
TRBJ2-1	TRBV28	TRBD2	many	TGTGCCAGCAGTGACTCTAGCGGGAGGGCCCTTCATGATGAGCAGTTCTTC	CASSDSSGRALHDEQFF
TRBJ1-2	TRBV5-1	TRBD1	few	TGCGCCAGCAGCACGTTATCAGGGGGCCTTAACTATGGCTACACCTTC	CASSTLSGGLNYGYTF
TRBJ2-1	TRBV7-2	-	few	TGTGCCAGCAGCTACGTCGATGAGCAGTTCTTC	CASSYVDEQFF
TRBJ2-7	TRBV2	TRBD2	many	TGTGCCAGCAGTGCTGCTAGCGGGGCCCCCTACGAGCAGTACTTC	CASSAASGAPYEQYF
TRBJ2-1	TRBV30	TRBD1	few	TGTGCCACGGGACAGGGGGGCAATGAGCAGTTCTTC	CATGQGGNEQFF
TRBJ2-7	TRBV11-3	-	many	TGTGCCAGCAGCCCGGACAGTGACGAGCAGTACTTC	CASSPDSDEQYF
TRBJ2-5	TRBV12-3/TRBV12-4	TRBD1	-	TGTGCCAGCACCGATTCTTCGCAGGGGGCAGGGGAGACCCAGTACTTC	CASTDSSQGAGETQYF
TRBJ2-7	TRBV30	-	few	TGTGCCTGGAGTGTATCTTTCGGCGTCTCCTACGAGCAGTACTTC	CAWSVSFGVSYEQYF
TRBJ2-1	TRBV28	-	many	TGTGCCAGCAGTTTCGTCGGACAGACTAATGAGCAGTTCTTC	CASSFVGQTNEQFF
TRBJ2-7	TRBV3-1	TRBD1	few	TGTGCCAGCAGCCAAGGAACAGGGGGAATCTACGAGCAGTACTTC	CASSQGTGGIYEQYF
TRBJ2-7	TRBV7-9	TRBD1	-	TGTGCCAGCAGTCGTATCCGGGACAGGGGCGACGAGCAGTACTTC	CASSRIRDRGDEQYF
TRBJ2-2	TRBV28	-	few	TGTGCCAGCAGGACAGCTTTAAGCGGGACCGGGGAGCTGTTTTTT	CASRTALSGTGELFF
TRBJ2-7	TRBV3-1	TRBD2	many	TGTGCCAGCAGCCAAGGGGTCCTAGCGGGACGGTACGAGCAGTACTTC	CASSQGVLAGRYEQYF
TRBJ1-4	TRBV7-2	TRBD1	-	TGTGCCAGCAGCTTAGGCTCAGGGGGAGAAAAACTGTTTTTT	CASSLGSGGEKLFF
TRBJ2-5	TRBV27	TRBD2	many	TGTGCCACCAAGGAGATCCAGGGAGGGAAAGAGACCCAGTACTTC	CATKEIQGGKETQYF
TRBJ1-4	TRBV30	-	many	TGTGCCTGTTCAGGTGAAAAACTGTTTTTT	CACSGEKLFF
TRBJ2-5	TRBV7-2	TRBD2	many	TGTGCCAGCAGCTTAGTGCTAGCGGGAGAGACCCAGTACTTC	CASSLVLAGETQYF
TRBJ2-7	TRBV27	-	many	TGTGCCAGCAGTTCCCTCGGGAATCACGAGCAGTACTTC	CASSSLGNHEQYF
TRBJ2-3	TRBV12-3/TRBV12-4	-	many	TGTGCCAGCAGTCCGATGCGGGGGCCTGACACAGATACGCAGTATTTT	CASSPMRGPDTDTQYF
TRBJ1-1	TRBV20-1	-	few	TGCAGTGCCAAGCGGGGGGCGATGAACACTGAAGCTTTCTTT	CSAKRGAMNTEAFF
TRBJ2-7	TRBV13	-	-	TGTGCCAGCAGCTGGAGGGTGGGGTCCTACGAGCAGTACTTC	CASSWRVGSYEQYF
TRBJ2-7	TRBV3-1	-	many	TGTGCCAGCAGCCAAGACTTCCGTTACTCCTACGAGCAGTACTTC	CASSQDFRYSYEQYF
TRBJ2-7	TRBV20-1	TRBD2	-	TGCAGTGGATCGACTAGCGGGAGGAAAGAGCAGTACTTC	CSGSTSGRKEQYF
TRBJ2-1	TRBV7-3	TRBD2	many	TGTGCCAGCAGCTCAAGGGGCACTAGCGGGACGGGTGAGCAGTTCTTC	CASSSRGTSGTGEQFF
TRBJ2-2	TRBV7-2	TRBD1	-	TGTGCCAGCAGTTCCCGACAGGGGTTGCCCGGGGAGCTGTTTTTT	CASSSRQGLPGELFF
TRBJ2-7	TRBV20-1	-	once	TGCAGTGCTAGAGATCGTTTACTAGCTGTCTACGAGCAGTACTTC	CSARDRLLAVYEQYF
TRBJ2-7	TRBV29-1	-	-	TGCAGCGTTGTGGGGGGTTCCTACGAGCAGTACTTC	CSVVGGSYEQYF
TRBJ2-5	TRBV5-4	-	-	TGTGCCAGCAGCTCCCTCCAGGGGCCGCTCGGTGAGACCCAGTACTTC	CASSSLQGPLGETQYF
TRBJ2-7	TRBV5-4	-	-	TGTGCCAGCAGCTCCTACCCGGACTCTCTAGCCGACGAGCAGTACTTC	CASSSYPDSLADEQYF
TRBJ2-1	TRBV29-1	-	many	TGCAGCGTACCCGGCCCCTCCTACAATGAGCAGTTCTTC	CSVPGPSYNEQFF
TRBJ1-6	TRBV5-1	-	-	TGCGCCAGCAGCATAACGATTAGTCCACCCCTCCACTTT	CASSITISPPLHF
TRBJ2-1	TRBV19	-	few	TGTGCCAGTAGTAAGACCTTATTCGGAGATGAGCAGTTCTTC	CASSKTLFGDEQFF
TRBJ2-7	TRBV7-2	TRBD1	many	TGTGCCAGCAGCTTATATGGGGCAGGGGGAAGCTCCTACGAGCAGTACTTC	CASSLYGAGGSSYEQYF
TRBJ2-1	TRBV12-3/TRBV12-4	-	many	TGTGCCAGCAGTTTAATTAGCACATCCTACAATGAGCAGTTCTTC	CASSLISTSYNEQFF
TRBJ1-5	TRBV28	-	-	TGTGCCAGCAGTTTATGGTCCCTCATGCAGCCCCAGCATTTT	CASSLWSLMQPQHF
TRBJ1-6	TRBV18	-	-	TGTGCCAGCTCACCAAAACAGGAAAATTCACCCCTCCACTTT	CASSPKQENSPLHF
TRBJ2-3	TRBV6-1	TRBD2	many	TGTGCCAGCAGTGAACTTGCCTTTAGCGGGAGAGAGACAGATACGCAGTATTTT	CASSELAFSGRETDTQYF